Listed below are T cell receptor beta chains from one sample, sequenced in a study of cytomegalovirus exposure and HLA in healthy donors. Measured with immunoSEQ multiplex PCR; TCRdb has only the in-frame clones, and not every one. The sample yields 100,000 to 150,000 clones, about 15% seen once. The source material was PBMCs. These receptors all stem from a female donor in good health and CMV-seropositive. Each CDR3 is given with its conserved first and last residue. Each record gives: J gene, CDR3 length, V gene, D gene, clone size, CDR3 protein, CDR3 DNA. The D gene is left open where the match is weak. For some rows the clone size is stated as once, few or many, or as a class when expanded; others skip it.

>TRBJ2-3|12|TRBV7-2|NA|NA
CASSLYTDTQYF
TGTGCCAGCAGCTTATACACAGATACGCAGTATTTT
>TRBJ2-5|16|TRBV5-6|NA|NA
CASSSTLSGYQETQYF
TGTGCCAGCAGCTCTACGCTAAGCGGGTACCAAGAGACCCAGTACTTC
>TRBJ1-2|13|TRBV6-4|NA|NA
CASSDSTGYGYTF
TGTGCCAGCAGTGACTCGACGGGATATGGCTACACCTTC
>TRBJ1-3|14|TRBV4-3|TRBD1|NA
CASSQATGGYTIYF
TGCGCCAGCAGCCAAGCGACAGGGGGTTACACCATATATTTT
>TRBJ1-2|16|TRBV4-2|TRBD1|NA
CASSQEFGTGVWGYTF
TGTGCCAGCAGCCAAGAATTCGGGACAGGGGTGTGGGGCTACACCTTC
>TRBJ1-2|17|TRBV5-6|TRBD1|NA
CASRSGTGGLRNYGYTF
TGTGCCAGCAGATCCGGGACAGGGGGCCTACGTAATTATGGCTACACCTTC
>TRBJ2-3|15|TRBV1|NA|NA
CTSSLGARPGDTQYF
TGCACCAGCAGCCTGGGGGCCCGACCGGGAGATACGCAGTATTTT
>TRBJ2-5|14|TRBV10-3|TRBD1|NA
CAISETLTGGAQYF
TGTGCCATCAGTGAGACTCTGACAGGGGGTGCCCAGTACTTC
>TRBJ1-5|15|TRBV6-1|TRBD1|NA
CASSVMGQNNQPQHF
TGTGCCAGCAGTGTGATGGGACAGAACAATCAGCCCCAGCATTTT
>TRBJ1-2|13|TRBV6-5|NA|few
CASSKRTDYGYTF
TGTGCCAGCAGTAAACGGACAGATTATGGCTACACCTTC
>TRBJ2-7|16|TRBV4-2|NA|few
CASSHAQGSGGYEQYF
TGTGCCAGCAGCCACGCCCAAGGGTCTGGGGGGTACGAGCAGTACTTC
>TRBJ2-1|17|TRBV18|TRBD2|NA
CASSPTPGLAVYNEQFF
TGTGCCAGCTCACCAACTCCGGGACTAGCGGTCTACAATGAGCAGTTCTTC
>TRBJ2-1|16|TRBV4-2|TRBD2|NA
CASSVAGTRVHNEQFF
TGTGCCAGCAGCGTAGCCGGGACTAGGGTTCACAATGAGCAGTTCTTC
>TRBJ2-7|21|TRBV6-1|TRBD1|NA
CASSERGAAGTGESVRYEQYF
TGTGCCAGCAGTGAAAGAGGAGCGGCGGGGACAGGGGAATCTGTACGTTACGAGCAGTACTTC
>TRBJ1-4|15|TRBV5-4|NA|NA
CASSLGVATNEKLFF
TGTGCCAGCAGCTTGGGAGTTGCAACTAATGAAAAACTGTTTTTT
>TRBJ1-6|18|TRBV4-2|TRBD1|NA
CASSQDLIGQGEISPLHF
TGTGCCAGCAGCCAAGATCTAATTGGACAGGGGGAAATTTCACCCCTCCACTTT
>TRBJ2-3|16|TRBV10-2|TRBD2|few
CASRASGGAPSDTQYF
TGCGCCAGCAGGGCTAGCGGGGGGGCCCCCTCAGATACGCAGTATTTT
>TRBJ2-7|15|TRBV4-2|NA|NA
CASSQYTGQSYEQYF
TGTGCCAGCAGCCAGTACACAGGCCAATCCTACGAGCAGTACTTC
>TRBJ1-5|13|TRBV7-9|TRBD1|NA
CASSYRGLQPQHF
TGTGCCAGCAGCTACAGGGGTTTGCAGCCCCAGCATTTT
>TRBJ2-2|14|TRBV5-1|TRBD1|NA
CASKGQVNTGELFF
TGCGCCAGCAAAGGACAGGTCAACACCGGGGAGCTGTTTTTT
>TRBJ2-3|15|TRBV4-1|NA|NA
CASSQDGISTDTQYF
TGCGCCAGCAGCCAAGACGGGATAAGTACAGATACGCAGTATTTT
>TRBJ2-5|16|TRBV5-6|TRBD2|NA
CASSPGLAGTQGTQYF
TGTGCCAGCAGCCCGGGACTAGCGGGGACTCAGGGGACCCAGTACTTC
>TRBJ2-1|15|TRBV4-1|TRBD2|few
CASSPGLAGVVEQFF
TGCGCCAGCAGCCCCGGACTAGCGGGAGTTGTTGAGCAGTTCTTC
>TRBJ1-4|14|TRBV2|NA|few
CASSEGSLKEKLFF
TGTGCCAGCAGTGAAGGGAGCCTTAAGGAAAAACTGTTTTTT
>TRBJ2-3|16|TRBV7-9|NA|few
CASSPKTSIGTDTQYF
TGTGCCAGCAGCCCCAAGACTAGTATTGGCACAGATACGCAGTATTTT
>TRBJ2-7|15|TRBV2|TRBD1|few
CASSPTGGISYEQYF
TGTGCCAGCAGCCCGACAGGGGGCATCTCCTACGAGCAGTACTTC
>TRBJ1-3|12|TRBV28|NA|few
CAALSSGNTIYF
TGTGCCGCGTTAAGCTCTGGAAACACCATATATTTT
>TRBJ1-2|15|TRBV5-4|NA|NA
CASSIGTPGIYGYTF
TGTGCCAGCAGCATAGGGACACCTGGTATCTATGGCTACACCTTC
>TRBJ2-3|16|TRBV4-3|TRBD2|NA
CASSQQTSASADTQYF
TGCGCCAGCAGCCAACAGACTAGCGCAAGTGCAGATACGCAGTATTTT
>TRBJ1-5|12|TRBV30|TRBD1|NA
CAWNQGDQPQHF
TGTGCCTGGAACCAGGGGGATCAGCCCCAGCATTTT
>TRBJ1-1|15|TRBV2|TRBD1|NA
CASDKSGQGGTEAFF
TGTGCCAGCGATAAATCGGGACAGGGGGGAACTGAAGCTTTCTTT
>TRBJ1-4|15|TRBV6-5|TRBD1|few
CASSSTQGAGEKLFF
TGTGCCAGCAGTTCAACTCAGGGGGCGGGTGAAAAACTGTTTTTT
>TRBJ2-7|16|TRBV15|NA|NA
CATSRRGLGSSYEQYF
TGTGCCACCAGCAGGCGGGGATTGGGGAGCTCCTACGAGCAGTACTTC
>TRBJ1-5|12|TRBV29-1|TRBD1|few
CSVVDRDQPQHF
TGCAGCGTTGTGGACAGGGATCAGCCCCAGCATTTT
>TRBJ2-7|14|TRBV29-1|TRBD1|few
CSVDFGTGVYEQYF
TGCAGCGTTGACTTTGGGACAGGGGTATACGAGCAGTACTTC
>TRBJ1-1|13|TRBV19|NA|few
CASHFRGIPQAFF
TGTGCCAGCCATTTCCGGGGGATACCTCAAGCTTTCTTT
>TRBJ1-1|14|TRBV6-1|NA|NA
CASSEDRTNTEAFF
TGTGCCAGCAGTGAAGACAGGACGAACACTGAAGCTTTCTTT
>TRBJ2-7|14|TRBV30|NA|few
CAVEVGRRAYEQYF
TGTGCCGTGGAGGTGGGACGGAGGGCCTACGAGCAGTACTTC
>TRBJ1-2|15|TRBV30|NA|few
CAWSGSPLPNYGYTF
TGTGCCTGGAGCGGTAGCCCACTGCCCAACTATGGCTACACCTTC
>TRBJ1-1|13|TRBV28|NA|NA
CAGRSGAGQKAFF
TGTGCCGGCCGATCAGGGGCTGGTCAAAAAGCTTTCTTT
>TRBJ1-1|11|TRBV30|NA|few
CAWSIYTEAFF
TGTGCCTGGAGTATATACACTGAAGCTTTCTTT
>TRBJ1-6|15|TRBV9|NA|NA
CASSVGSVRGSPLHF
TGTGCCAGCAGCGTAGGATCGGTCCGAGGGTCACCCCTCCACTTT
>TRBJ1-2|14|TRBV6-5|TRBD1|few
CASSQLTGQGGYTF
TGTGCCAGCAGTCAACTGACAGGGCAGGGTGGCTACACCTTC
>TRBJ1-1|15|TRBV7-8|NA|few
CASSLVRGMNTEAFF
TGTGCCAGCAGCTTAGTTCGGGGAATGAACACTGAAGCTTTCTTT
>TRBJ2-2|16|TRBV28|TRBD1|NA
CASTPGTGGYTGELFF
TGTGCCAGCACCCCAGGGACAGGGGGTTACACCGGGGAGCTGTTTTTT
>TRBJ2-7|16|TRBV4-2|TRBD2|NA
CASSQDRASGRYEQYF
TGTGCCAGCAGCCAAGATAGGGCTAGCGGGAGATATGAGCAGTACTTC
>TRBJ1-6|13|TRBV5-1|NA|few
CASSLDNNSPLHF
TGCGCCAGCAGCTTAGACAATAATTCACCCCTCCACTTT
>TRBJ2-3|14|TRBV6-5|TRBD2|NA
CASSRGGSTDTQYF
TGTGCCAGCAGTCGCGGGGGGAGCACAGATACGCAGTATTTT
>TRBJ2-1|15|TRBV7-9|TRBD2|NA
CASSGRGDSYNEQFF
TGTGCCAGTTCGGGACGGGGGGACTCCTACAATGAGCAGTTCTTC
>TRBJ1-2|15|TRBV9|NA|few
CASSPHVAAIYGYTF
TGTGCCAGCAGCCCCCACGTGGCGGCGATCTATGGCTACACCTTC
>TRBJ1-1|14|TRBV7-9|NA|NA
CASSLAGGSTEAFF
TGTGCCAGCAGCTTAGCGGGGGGAAGTACTGAAGCTTTCTTT
>TRBJ2-2|15|TRBV5-1|TRBD2|NA
CASSLVAGDTGELFF
TGCGCCAGCAGCTTGGTAGCGGGAGACACCGGGGAGCTGTTTTTT
>TRBJ1-3|14|TRBV4-1|TRBD1|NA
CASSQSDRGNTIYF
TGCGCCAGCAGCCAATCGGACAGGGGGAACACCATATATTTT
>TRBJ1-1|11|TRBV7-9|NA|NA
CASTGSTEAFF
TGTGCCAGCACCGGTTCGACTGAAGCTTTCTTT
>TRBJ1-5|15|TRBV5-1|NA|NA
CASSLDTRSNQPQHF
TGCGCCAGCAGCCTCGACACTCGGAGCAATCAGCCCCAGCATTTT